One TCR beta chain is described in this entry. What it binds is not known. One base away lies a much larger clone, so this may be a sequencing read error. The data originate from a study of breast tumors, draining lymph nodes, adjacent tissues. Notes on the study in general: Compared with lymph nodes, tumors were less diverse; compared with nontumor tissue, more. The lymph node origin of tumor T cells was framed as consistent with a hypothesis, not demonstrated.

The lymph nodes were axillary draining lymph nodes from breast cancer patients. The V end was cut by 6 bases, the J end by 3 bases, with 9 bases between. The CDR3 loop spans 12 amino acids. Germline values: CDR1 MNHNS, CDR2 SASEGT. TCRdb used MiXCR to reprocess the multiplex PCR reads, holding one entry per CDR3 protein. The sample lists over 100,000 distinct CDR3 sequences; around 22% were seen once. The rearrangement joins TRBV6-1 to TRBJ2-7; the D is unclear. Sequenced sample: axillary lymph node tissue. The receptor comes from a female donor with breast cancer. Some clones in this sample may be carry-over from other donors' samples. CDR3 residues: CASRGLIYEQYF. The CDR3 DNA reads TGTGCCAGCAGGGGCCTCATCTACGAGCAGTACTTC.